This TCR beta chain was identified in a study of response to subunit inactivated influenza vaccine. Turning to this clonotype: Its target is not known.

The CDR3 is made up of 17 amino acids. Trimming took 4 bases from V and 2 from J; bases not matched to a gene: 13. Germline V gene lookup returns CDR1 DFQATT and CDR2 SNEGSKA (reference sequence). TCRdb used MiXCR to reprocess the RT-PCR reads, holding one entry per CDR3 protein. The data contain 500,000 to 600,000 distinct CDR3 sequences, 11% of them singletons. Study-wide points: The authors proposed limited new T cell recruitment per seasonal influenza vaccination.

A further study also used this sample, focusing on T cells expressing NK-cell markers. Per that study: In generating TCR beta cDNA, 5'RACE template switching with UMIs was used. Sorted CD3+CD56-NKG2C+, CD3+CD56+NKG2C- and CD3+CD56+NKG2C+ T cells were the source of the TCR beta repertoires. Four donors likewise had their CD3+CD56-NKG2C+ fraction led by these clonotypes.

The clonotype comes from a middle-aged man who received an inactivated influenza vaccine. This specimen consisted of PBMCs from blood, obtained on the day of vaccination. The chain joins TRBV20-1 to TRBJ2-1; 8 nucleotides line up with TRBD2. CDR3 coding DNA: TGCAGTGCTATACTAGCGGCTGTGAGTACGGCCTACAATGAGCAGTTCTTC. The encoded protein is CSAILAAVSTAYNEQFF.